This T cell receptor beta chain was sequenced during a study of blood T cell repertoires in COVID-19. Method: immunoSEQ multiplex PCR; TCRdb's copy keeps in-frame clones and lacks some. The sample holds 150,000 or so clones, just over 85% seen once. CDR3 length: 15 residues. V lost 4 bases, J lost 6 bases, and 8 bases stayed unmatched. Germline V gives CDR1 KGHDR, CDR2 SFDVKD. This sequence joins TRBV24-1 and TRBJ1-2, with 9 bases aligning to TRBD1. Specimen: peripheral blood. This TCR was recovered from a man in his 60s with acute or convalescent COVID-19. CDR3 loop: CATSDSRQGDHGYTF. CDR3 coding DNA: TGTGCCACCAGTGACAGTAGACAGGGGGATCATGGCTACACCTTC.